This TCR beta chain was profiled in a study of blood T cell repertoires in COVID-19. Study at large: Samples of COVID-19 (acute and convalescent) were obtained from the United States, Italy and Spain.

CDR1 is MNHEY, CDR2 SMNVEV, per germline (reference sequence). The CDR3 runs to 17 residues. The V and J ends lost 10 bases and 0 bases respectively, with 19 bases between them. Source study methods: Estimation of nucleated cell counts relied on the amplification of reference gene primers. The protocol was immunoSEQ multiplex PCR, while the TCRdb copy is restricted to in-frame clones and leaves out a portion. For V, J and clone size, that table is used; D and trimming come from the DNA. The sample lists under 130,000 clones, around 92% seen once, with approximately 3.6% in the top ten. The material sequenced was peripheral blood. The J gene is TRBJ2-6, the V gene TRBV27; D might be TRBD2 (5 bases). This receptor was identified in an older woman with acute or convalescent COVID-19. The CDR3 loop reads CATTRGRFLSGANVLTF. CDR3 nucleotide sequence: TGTGCCACCACTCGCGGGCGGTTTCTCTCTGGGGCCAACGTCCTGACTTTC.